Following are 8 T cell receptor beta chains from one sample sequenced in a study of blood T cell repertoires in COVID-19. Method: immunoSEQ multiplex PCR; TCRdb's copy keeps in-frame clones and lacks some. The data show 150,000 to 200,000 clones, with over 90% seen just once and 0.53% held by the top ten. The sequenced material came from peripheral blood. The source is a man aged 50 to 60 with acute or convalescent COVID-19.

This chain links TRBV7-9 with TRBJ2-3; 7 bases are shared with TRBD2. The CDR3 extends over 13 amino acids. The J segment lost 6 bases and the V segment lost 8 bases, leaving 8 bases of the junction unmatched. Germline CDR1 and CDR2: SEHNR and FQNEAQ (reference sequence). The CDR3 sequence is CASSMAGVDTQYF. In DNA, the CDR3 is TGTGCCAGCTCTATGGCGGGAGTGGATACGCAGTATTTT.

This sequence joins TRBV27 and TRBJ1-1; weak D call: TRBD1 (6 bases). Germline V lookup: CDR1 MNHEY, CDR2 SMNVEV (reference sequence). The CDR3 runs to 17 residues. V shed 2 bases and J shed 0 bases, with 16 bases lying between them. CDR3 sequence reads: CASSLRWTVLMNTEAFF. CDR3 sequence (DNA): TGTGCCAGCAGTTTAAGGTGGACAGTCCTTATGAACACTGAAGCTTTCTTT.

The J gene is TRBJ2-5, the V gene TRBV7-9; possible D gene TRBD2, 5 bases. The CDR3 has 14 amino acids. Germline values: CDR1 SEHNR, CDR2 FQNEAQ (reference sequence). V was clipped by 6 bases and J by 2 bases, with 13 bases between them. The CDR3 loop reads CASSTTRGQETQYF. CDR3 bases: TGTGCCAGCAGTACAACCCGAGGGCAAGAGACCCAGTACTTC.

The V call is TRBV28, the J call TRBJ1-1; the D gene is possibly TRBD1 (5 bases). The CDR3 covers 12 residues. Deletions cut 5 bases from V and 5 bases from J, with 9 bases between. Germline values: CDR1 MDHEN, CDR2 SYDVKM. CDR3 in DNA: TGTGCCAGCAGTCAACAGGTAACTGAAGCTTTCTTT. Its translation: CASSQQVTEAFF.

The rearrangement joins TRBV28 to TRBJ2-7, with TRBD1 as a possible D gene (6 bases). The CDR3 runs 12 residues. The germline CDR1 and CDR2 sequences are MDHEN and SYDVKM. V dropped 7 bases and J dropped 4 bases, with 11 bases sitting between them. In DNA, the CDR3 is TGTGCCAGCACCCCACAGGGATACGAGCAGTACTTC. Amino acids: CASTPQGYEQYF. Full variable domain (rest looked up from reference TRBV28 and TRBJ2-7): DVKVTQSSRYLVKRTGEKVFLECVQDMDHENMFWYRQDPGLGLRLIYFSYDVKMKEKGDIPEGYSVSREKKERFSLILESASTNQTSMYLCASTPQGYEQYFGPGTRLTVT.

The chain is built from TRBV9 and TRBJ2-5, with 11 bases aligning to TRBD2. Germline CDR1 is SGDLS and CDR2 is YYNGEE. Germline trimming cut 0 bases from V and 3 bases from J; bases unmatched to any gene: 1. The CDR3 has 15 amino acids. CDR3 amino acids: CASSVGGLAEETQYF. As DNA, the CDR3 is TGTGCCAGCAGCGTAGGGGGACTAGCGGAAGAGACCCAGTACTTC. Combining the CDR3 with reference TRBV9 and TRBJ2-5 gives the whole variable domain DSGVTQTPKHLITATGQRVTLRCSPRSGDLSVYWYQQSLDQGLQFLIQYYNGEERAKGNILERFSAQQFPDLHSELNLSSLELGDSALYFCASSVGGLAEETQYFGPGTRLLVL.

About this clone itself: A junction end diverges from the germline sequence, so it may reflect a read error. The chain is built from TRBV19 and TRBJ1-3, with a weak D call TRBD1 (5 bases). The CDR3 consists of 14 residues. From germline, CDR1 is LNHDA and CDR2 SQIVND (reference sequence). CDR3 amino acids: CASSPRQSANTIYF. DNA for the CDR3: TGTGCCAGTAGTCCTCGACAGTCTGCAAACACCATATATTTT. The variable domain in full, with the rest retrieved from reference TRBV19 and TRBJ1-3, is DGGITQSPKYLFRKEGQNVTLSCEQNLNHDAMYWYRQDPGQGLRLIYYSQIVNDFQKGDIAEGYSVSREKKESFPLTVTSAQKNPTAFYLCASSPRQSANTIYFGEGSWLTVV.

The chain uses TRBV6-2 or TRBV6-3 and TRBJ2-5; no clear D gene. Germline CDR1 is MNHEY and CDR2 is SVGEGT. The CDR3 sequence is 15 residues long. The V and J ends lost 0 bases and 0 bases respectively, with 8 bases between them. CDR3 sequence reads: CASSYSSEDQETQYF. The DNA of the CDR3 is TGTGCCAGCAGTTACTCATCAGAGGACCAAGAGACCCAGTACTTC.